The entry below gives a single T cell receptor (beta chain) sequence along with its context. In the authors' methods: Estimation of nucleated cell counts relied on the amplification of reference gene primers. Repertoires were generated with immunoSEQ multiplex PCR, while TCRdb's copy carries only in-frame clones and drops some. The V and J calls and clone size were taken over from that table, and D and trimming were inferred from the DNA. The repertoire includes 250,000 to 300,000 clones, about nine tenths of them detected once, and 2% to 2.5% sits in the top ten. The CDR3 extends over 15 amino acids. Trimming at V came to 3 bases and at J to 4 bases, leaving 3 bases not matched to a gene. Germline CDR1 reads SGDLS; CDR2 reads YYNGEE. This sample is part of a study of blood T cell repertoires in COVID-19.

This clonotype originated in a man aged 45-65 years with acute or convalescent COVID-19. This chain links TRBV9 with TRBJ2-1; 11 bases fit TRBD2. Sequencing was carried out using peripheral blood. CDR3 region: CASSDRLAGYNEQFF. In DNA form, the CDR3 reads TGTGCCAGCAGCGACCGACTAGCGGGGTACAATGAGCAGTTCTTC. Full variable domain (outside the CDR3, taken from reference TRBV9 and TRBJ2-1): DSGVTQTPKHLITATGQRVTLRCSPRSGDLSVYWYQQSLDQGLQFLIQYYNGEERAKGNILERFSAQQFPDLHSELNLSSLELGDSALYFCASSDRLAGYNEQFFGPGTRLTVL.